The clone carrying this T cell receptor beta chain appeared once. This sample is drawn from a study of blood T cell repertoires in COVID-19. Here immunoSEQ multiplex PCR was the method, and the copy in TCRdb shows in-frame clones only, minus some. The sample shows approximately 450,000 clones, 80% to 90% of them seen only once. Trimming removed 7 bases from V and 5 bases from J; junction bases left unmatched: 4. This CDR3 has 14 amino acids. From germline, CDR1 is MNHNY and CDR2 SVGAGI (reference sequence). The chain employs TRBV6-6 and TRBJ1-4, with 10 bases fitting TRBD1. This TCR came from a woman aged 25 to 39 with acute or convalescent COVID-19. The sample consisted of peripheral blood. CDR3 amino acids: CASNMDRGNEKLFF. In nucleotides, the CDR3 is TGTGCCAGCAATATGGACAGGGGGAATGAAAAACTGTTTTTT.